These 24 T cell receptor beta chains share one sample of origin, sequenced in a study of T cells in Graves' hyperthyroidism and ophthalmopathy. The CDR3 regions of TCR beta were amplified from RNA transcripts. Using the HTBI primer set, a first-round RT-PCR was run on the TCR CDR3. TCRdb reprocessed the multiplex PCR reads via MiXCR and lists one record per CDR3 protein. The repertoire holds some 700,000 distinct CDR3 sequences, with roughly 17% as singletons. Specimen: blood. These receptors came from a man between 45 and 60 years old with Graves' hyperthyroidism.

This clonotype was counted a few times. V usage is TRBV5-1 and J usage is TRBJ2-1; 8 nucleotides line up with TRBD1. The CDR3 loop spans 18 amino acids. With V trimmed by 2 bases and J by 0 bases, 10 bases remained unmatched. Per germline, CDR1 SGHRS and CDR2 YFSETQ. The CDR3 sequence: CASSFSGQGYTSYNEQFF. In DNA form, the CDR3 reads TGCGCCAGCAGCTTTTCTGGACAGGGATACACCTCCTACAATGAGCAGTTCTTC.

This clonotype was recorded many times. This sequence joins TRBV9 and TRBJ2-3; perhaps TRBD2 as D (5 bases). In germline, CDR1 is SGDLS, CDR2 YYNGEE. The CDR3 has 16 residues. V shed 0 bases and J shed 2 bases, with 13 bases lying between them. In DNA, the CDR3 is TGTGCCAGCAGCGTAGGGAGTAGCGCTCACACAGATACGCAGTATTTT. It is translated as CASSVGSSAHTDTQYF. Using reference TRBV9 and TRBJ2-3 for the parts outside the CDR3, the full variable domain is DSGVTQTPKHLITATGQRVTLRCSPRSGDLSVYWYQQSLDQGLQFLIQYYNGEERAKGNILERFSAQQFPDLHSELNLSSLELGDSALYFCASSVGSSAHTDTQYFGPGTRLTVL.

This clonotype was detected many times. The rearrangement links TRBV18 to TRBJ2-1, with 8 bases matching TRBD2. The ends lost 6 bases at V and 7 bases at J; junction bases unmatched: 8. The germline V gene has CDR1 KGHSH and CDR2 LQKENI. This CDR3 contains 14 residues. CDR3 amino acids: CASSSGTRRNEQFF. CDR3 bases: TGTGCCAGCTCTTCCGGGACTAGGAGGAATGAGCAGTTCTTC.

This clonotype was counted at least ten times. The chain employs TRBV2 and TRBJ1-2; the D gene is possibly TRBD1 (5 bases). The germline V gene has CDR1 SNHLY and CDR2 FYNNEI. CDR3 length: 14 amino acids. Trimming shortened V by 3 bases and J by 4 bases, and 12 bases separated the two germline ends. The CDR3 sequence is CASSEGPTRYGYTF. The CDR3 DNA reads as TGTGCCAGCAGTGAGGGACCTACCCGCTATGGCTACACCTTC.

This clonotype appeared a few times. The rearrangement uses TRBV10-3 and TRBJ2-3; TRBD2 matches at 12 bases. The CDR3 contains 17 residues. Trimming removed 0 bases from V and 6 bases from J; junction bases left unmatched: 7. Germline assignment: CDR1 ENHRY and CDR2 SYGVKD. Here the CDR3 DNA reads TGTGCCATCAGTGAGTCGAAACGGACTAGCGGGGCGGATACGCAGTATTTT. This translates into CAISESKRTSGADTQYF.

In this sample, this clonotype turned up many times. The genes are TRBV7-2 and TRBJ1-1; D unresolved. V lost 8 bases and J lost 0, with 10 bases in between. Germline V gene sequence: CDR1 SGHTA, CDR2 FQGNSA. The CDR3 runs to 13 residues. The CDR3 nucleotides are TGTGCCAGCTCGCGACGGGTGAACACTGAAGCTTTCTTT. Translating gives CASSRRVNTEAFF.

The chain has TRBV3-1 and TRBJ1-5; D might be TRBD1 (6 bases). This CDR3 contains 15 residues. The germline V and J ends were trimmed by 1 base and 9 bases, with 16 bases remaining between them. In germline, CDR1 is LGHDT, CDR2 YNNKEL (reference sequence). For the CDR3, the DNA is TGTGCCAGCAGCCAAGGTAGGCAGGGGAGTCCGCCCCAGCATTTT. Its protein product is CASSQGRQGSPPQHF.

This clonotype was seen only a few times. The chain carries TRBV20-1 and TRBJ2-3, with 13 bases identical to TRBD2. Losses at the gene ends were 0 bases for V and 1 base for J; bases not matched to a gene: 4. The CDR3 runs 17 residues. From germline, CDR1 is DFQATT and CDR2 SNEGSKA (reference sequence). In DNA form, the CDR3 reads TGCAGTGCTAGAGATTCCGGGACTAGCGGGGGCACAGATACGCAGTATTTT. Amino acid sequence: CSARDSGTSGGTDTQYF.

This clonotype has at least ten counts. The chain uses TRBV3-1 and TRBJ2-7, with D possibly being TRBD1 or TRBD2 (5 bases each). The CDR3 has 11 residues. V lost 8 bases to trimming and J lost 3 bases, with 8 bases between them. Germline V gives CDR1 LGHDT, CDR2 YNNKEL (reference sequence). In DNA, the CDR3 is TGTGCCAGCGGGGGTTTCTACGAGCAGTACTTC. It encodes CASGGFYEQYF.

This clonotype has a handful of counts. The rearrangement joins TRBV7-3 to TRBJ2-1; the match to TRBD2 covers 11 bases. CDR3 length: 15 residues. Germline lookup yields CDR1 SGHTA and CDR2 FQGTGA. J lost 9 bases, V lost 6 bases, and 10 bases had no gene match. The CDR3 loop reads CASSYVAGGSSEQFF. In DNA form, the CDR3 reads TGTGCCAGCAGTTATGTAGCGGGAGGGTCGAGTGAGCAGTTCTTC.

The sample holds many counts of this clonotype. CDR3 sequence (DNA): TGCGCCAGCAGCCCGACTAGCGAAGCTCCCTACGAGCAGTACTTC. It yields the protein CASSPTSEAPYEQYF. The V and J genes are TRBV4-1 and TRBJ2-7; 8 bases map to TRBD2. Germline V gene data show CDR1 as MGHRA and CDR2 as YSYEKL. The CDR3 runs 15 residues. V lost 4 bases and J lost 2; bases outside the gene matches: 7.

Points on this clonotype: The junction does not match germline at one end; this may be a read error. This chain uses TRBV2 with TRBJ1-1; TRBD1 matches 9 bases. The germline V gene encodes CDR1 SNHLY and CDR2 FYNNEI. This CDR3 comprises 16 residues. The CDR3 sequence is CASREVGQGGNTEAFF. The DNA for the CDR3 is TGTGCCAGCAGGGAAGTGGGACAGGGAGGGAATACTGAAGCTTTCTTT. Supplemented by reference TRBV2 and TRBJ1-1, the full variable domain reads EPEVTQTPSHQVTQMGQEVILRCVPISNHLYFYWYRQILGQKVEFLVSFYNNEISEKSEIFDDQFSVERPDGSNFTLKIRSTKLEDSAMYFCASREVGQGGNTEAFFGQGTRLTVV.

This clonotype showed up many times. V usage is TRBV3-1 and J usage is TRBJ1-4; no clear D gene. The CDR3 extends over 15 amino acids. The V end lost 0 bases, the J end lost 4 bases, and 9 bases lay between the germline ends. Germline CDR1 and CDR2: LGHDT and YNNKEL (reference sequence). The CDR3: CASSQETGVNEKLFF. CDR3 in DNA: TGTGCCAGCAGCCAAGAAACCGGGGTTAATGAAAAACTGTTTTTT. The variable domain in full, with the rest retrieved from reference TRBV3-1 and TRBJ1-4, is DTAVSQTPKYLVTQMGNDKSIKCEQNLGHDTMYWYKQDSKKFLKIMFSYNNKELIINETVPNRFSPKSPDKAHLNLHINSLELGDSAVYFCASSQETGVNEKLFFGSGTQLSVL.

This clonotype was seen repeatedly, ten times or more. The J gene is TRBJ2-7, the V gene TRBV28, with 8 nucleotides matching TRBD1. Germline V gene lookup returns CDR1 MDHEN and CDR2 SYDVKM. This CDR3 has 14 amino acids. Losses at the gene ends were 9 bases for V and 6 bases for J; bases not matched to a gene: 13. The DNA for the CDR3 is TGTGCCAGTCTCTCCCCCGGACAGGGAGGCGAGCAGTACTTC. It specifies CASLSPGQGGEQYF.

This rearrangement joins TRBV2 to TRBJ1-2; TRBD1 might be the D (5 bases). Germline V gene lookup returns CDR1 SNHLY and CDR2 FYNNEI. The CDR3 covers 13 residues. V shed 3 bases and J shed 5 bases, with 10 bases lying between them. DNA for the CDR3: TGTGCCAGCAGTGAGAGACAGCCTTATGGCTACACCTTC. The encoded protein is CASSERQPYGYTF.

The chain has TRBV15 and TRBJ2-1, with a tentative D call TRBD2 (5 bases). The germline V gene has CDR1 LNHNV and CDR2 YYDKDF (reference sequence). This CDR3 has 15 amino acids. Trimming removed 0 bases at V and 7 bases at J, with 13 bases between. The CDR3 spells CATSRDLGGGNEQFF. CDR3 in DNA: TGTGCCACCAGCAGAGATCTAGGAGGCGGAAATGAGCAGTTCTTC.

This clonotype was seen ten or more times. The rearrangement uses TRBV7-8 and TRBJ2-1, with 9 bases matching TRBD2. Germline trimming cut 5 bases from V and 5 bases from J; bases unmatched to any gene: 7. Per germline, CDR1 SGHVS and CDR2 FQNEAQ. This CDR3 region has 15 residues. The CDR3 nucleotides are TGTGCCAGCAGCCGAAGCGGGAGGCTAGACAATGAGCAGTTCTTC. This codes for CASSRSGRLDNEQFF.

A few counts support this clonotype. The chain employs TRBV6-1 and TRBJ2-4; 8 positions agree with TRBD1. This CDR3 has 16 amino acids. After removal of 6 bases from V and 2 bases from J, the junction contained 9 bases not matched to a gene. Per the germline V gene, CDR1 is MNHNS and CDR2 is SASEGT. CDR3 in DNA: TGTGCCAGCAGCCGAAACAGGGGGTATACCAAAAACATTCAGTACTTC. Translation gives CASSRNRGYTKNIQYF.

In this sample, this clonotype turned up once. A much larger clone differs by one base, so this may be a read error. V and J are TRBV2 and TRBJ1-5, with D perhaps matching TRBD1 (6 bases). The length of the CDR3 is 15 residues. CDR1 is SNHLY, CDR2 FYNNEI, per germline. Trimming left V 7 bases short and J 7 bases short, with 20 bases between. The chain's CDR3 is CASKYNGGQVQPQHF. CDR3 nucleotide sequence: TGTGCCAGCAAATATAACGGGGGGCAGGTGCAGCCCCAGCATTTT.

The chain is built from TRBV7-9 and TRBJ1-4; a weak D match, TRBD1 (5 bases). The V end lost 2 bases, the J end lost 8 bases, and 12 bases lay between the germline ends. Germline CDR1 and CDR2: SEHNR and FQNEAQ (reference sequence). This CDR3 contains 14 residues. CDR3 in amino acids: CASSLFGGDEKLFF. DNA of the CDR3: TGTGCCAGCAGCTTATTTGGGGGAGACGAAAAACTGTTTTTT.

At least ten counts were recorded for this clonotype. The rearrangement uses TRBV7-8 and TRBJ2-2; 8 bases fit TRBD1. This CDR3 has 16 residues. The junction had 11 bases not matched to a gene; V was cut back by 5 bases and J by 6 bases. Per germline, CDR1 SGHVS and CDR2 FQNEAQ. The CDR3 DNA sequence: TGTGCCAGCAGCCCACTTGCAGGGGGCTCGGCCGGGGAGCTGTTTTTT. It encodes CASSPLAGGSAGELFF.

The genes are TRBV4-3 and TRBJ2-1; 9 nucleotides match TRBD2. The CDR3 is 15 residues long. Germline V gene sequence: CDR1 LGHNA, CDR2 YSLEER. The junction had 3 bases not matched to a gene; V was cut back by 1 base and J by 5 bases. Here the CDR3 reads CASSQGLAGNNEQFF. CDR3 in DNA: TGCGCCAGCAGCCAAGGCCTAGCGGGAAACAATGAGCAGTTCTTC.

This clonotype was detected ten times or more. The chain joins TRBV3-1 to TRBJ2-1; D is perhaps TRBD1 (6 bases). Trimming shortened V by 1 base and J by 3 bases, and 7 bases separated the two germline ends. CDR1 and CDR2 (germline): LGHDT, YNNKEL (reference sequence). This CDR3 comprises 14 residues. The CDR3 DNA is TGTGCCAGCAGCCAAGTAGGGGGCTACAATGAGCAGTTCTTC. This sequence encodes CASSQVGGYNEQFF.

This clonotype was picked up many times. This rearrangement joins TRBV3-1 to TRBJ1-1; D is ambiguous. CDR3 length equals 13 residues. The V end lost 4 bases, the J end lost 3 bases, and 9 bases lay between the germline ends. The V gene's germline CDR1 is LGHDT and CDR2 YNNKEL (reference sequence). The CDR3 sequence: CASSPRRDTEAFF. For the CDR3, the DNA is TGTGCCAGCAGCCCGAGGAGGGACACTGAAGCTTTCTTT.